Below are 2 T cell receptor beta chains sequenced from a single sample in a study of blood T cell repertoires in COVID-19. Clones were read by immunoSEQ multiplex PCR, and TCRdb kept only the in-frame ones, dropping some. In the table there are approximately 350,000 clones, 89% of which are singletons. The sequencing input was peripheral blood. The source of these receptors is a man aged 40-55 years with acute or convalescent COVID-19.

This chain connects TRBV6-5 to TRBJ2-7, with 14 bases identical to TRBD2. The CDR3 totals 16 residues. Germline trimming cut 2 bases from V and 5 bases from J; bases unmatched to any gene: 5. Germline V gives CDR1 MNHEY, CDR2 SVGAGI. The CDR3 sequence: CASSYGTSGSQHEQYF. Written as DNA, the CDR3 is TGTGCCAGCAGTTACGGGACTAGCGGGAGTCAACACGAGCAGTACTTC.

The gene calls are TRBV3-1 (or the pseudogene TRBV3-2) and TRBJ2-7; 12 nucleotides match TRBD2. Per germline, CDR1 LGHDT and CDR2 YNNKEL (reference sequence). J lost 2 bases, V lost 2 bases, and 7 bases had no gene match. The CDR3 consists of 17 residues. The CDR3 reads CASSQTTSGRSPYEQYF. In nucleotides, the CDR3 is TGTGCCAGCAGCCAAACAACTAGCGGGAGGTCCCCCTACGAGCAGTACTTC.